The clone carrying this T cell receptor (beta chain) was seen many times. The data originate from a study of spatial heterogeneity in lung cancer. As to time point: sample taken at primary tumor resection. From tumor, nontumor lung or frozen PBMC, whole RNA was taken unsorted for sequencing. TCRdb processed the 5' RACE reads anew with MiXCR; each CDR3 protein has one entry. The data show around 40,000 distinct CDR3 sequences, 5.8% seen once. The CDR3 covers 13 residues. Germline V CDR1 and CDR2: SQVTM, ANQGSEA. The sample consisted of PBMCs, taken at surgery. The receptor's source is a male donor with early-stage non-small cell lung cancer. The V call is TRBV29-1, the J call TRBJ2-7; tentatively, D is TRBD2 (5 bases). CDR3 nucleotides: TGCAAACTAGGCGAAGGTAATTGCTACGAGCAGTACTTC. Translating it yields CKLGEGNCYEQYF.